The rows below give T cell receptor beta chains drawn from one sample of a study of blood T cell repertoires in COVID-19. TCRdb's copy holds only in-frame clones and misses some; the assay was immunoSEQ multiplex PCR. Seen here are approximately 490,000 clones, roughly nine tenths observed once, and the top ten hold roughly 0.7%. Input material: PBMCs or T cells enriched from blood (not recorded which). These receptors originate from a woman between 18 and 30 years old who had recovered from COVID-19. Both conserved end residues are part of each CDR3. The D gene is left open where the match is weak. The size field is filled for only some rows; it gives once, few, many or a size class.

cdr3_nt,cdr3_aa,j_call,d_call,v_call,clone_size
TGTGCCAGCAGGAAGATGGGACAGAACACTGAAGCTTTCTTT,CASRKMGQNTEAFF,TRBJ1-1,.,TRBV6-4,once
TGTGCTAGTGTTCCGGGGGGACAGGTTAGCTCCTACAATGAGCAGTTCTTC,CASVPGGQVSSYNEQFF,TRBJ2-1,.,TRBV12-5,few
TGTGCCAGCAGCTCGAAATTCTCAGGGCCTGCTGAAGAAAAACTGTTTTTT,CASSSKFSGPAEEKLFF,TRBJ1-4,.,TRBV5-6,.
TGTGCCGCCGGACATAAATGGTCAGACACTGAAGCTTTCTTT,CAAGHKWSDTEAFF,TRBJ1-1,.,TRBV6-6,.
TGTGCCAGCAGCCCCCGGGACACAAACTATGGCTACACCTTC,CASSPRDTNYGYTF,TRBJ1-2,.,TRBV14,.
TGTGCCAGCAGCTCCTATTCCGGGACTGAAGCTTTCTTT,CASSSYSGTEAFF,TRBJ1-1,.,TRBV7-6,.
TGTGCTAGTGGTTTGGTACGGGACGGGACAGTACTGGCGGAGACCCAGTACTTC,CASGLVRDGTVLAETQYF,TRBJ2-5,TRBD1,TRBV12-5,.
TGTGCCAGCAGTGAAAGGAGGGGCCTGAACACTGAAGCTTTCTTT,CASSERRGLNTEAFF,TRBJ1-1,.,TRBV6-1,.
TGTGCCAGTAGTATAGGGGCAGGGGGCAAGAACACTGAAGCTTTCTTT,CASSIGAGGKNTEAFF,TRBJ1-1,TRBD1,TRBV19,.
TGTGCCAGCAGTGAAGAGGGGCGGGAGACCCAGTACTTC,CASSEEGRETQYF,TRBJ2-5,.,TRBV2,.
TGTGCCAGCAGTTTATCTACAGGGGGCGAAAATGAGCAGTTCTTC,CASSLSTGGENEQFF,TRBJ2-1,TRBD1,TRBV27,.
TGTGCCAGCAGTTTCGGGGCCGCAGGGGCTCAAGAGACCCAGTACTTC,CASSFGAAGAQETQYF,TRBJ2-5,.,TRBV28,.
TGTGCCAGCAGTAAGTCCGGGAGCCCGGCGAACACCGGGGAGCTGTTTTTT,CASSKSGSPANTGELFF,TRBJ2-2,.,TRBV6-4,.
TGTGCCAGCAGTAGATCTAGCGGGGGGGTCTACGAGCAGTACTTC,CASSRSSGGVYEQYF,TRBJ2-7,TRBD2,TRBV2,.
TGTGCCAGCAGTCAAAGGGACTTTCGGAACACTGAAGCTTTCTTT,CASSQRDFRNTEAFF,TRBJ1-1,.,TRBV2,.
TGCGCCAGCAGCCAAGGACAGTTCAATCAGCCCCAGCATTTT,CASSQGQFNQPQHF,TRBJ1-5,.,TRBV4-1,.
TGTGCCAGCAGCTTCGGACAGATCAACATTCAGTACTTC,CASSFGQINIQYF,TRBJ2-4,.,TRBV7-2,.
TGTGCCAGCAGCGAACGACAGCACTACCTTAACACCGGGGAGCTGTTTTTT,CASSERQHYLNTGELFF,TRBJ2-2,.,TRBV5-6,.
TGTGCCAGCAGCTTAGTAGTGGGCCCCCGGGACAGGTCTGGCTACACCTTC,CASSLVVGPRDRSGYTF,TRBJ1-2,TRBD1,TRBV11-2,once
TGTGCCAGCAGCGCCTTGCCGGGGGTCCCTAACACTGAAGCTTTCTTT,CASSALPGVPNTEAFF,TRBJ1-1,.,TRBV9,.
TGCAGCGCCGTGACAGGGGGCATTGGCTATGGCTACACCTTC,CSAVTGGIGYGYTF,TRBJ1-2,TRBD1,TRBV29-1,.
TGTGCCAGCACACAGGGAGATTCACCCCTCCACTTT,CASTQGDSPLHF,TRBJ1-6,.,TRBV28,.
TGTGCCAGCAGCTTAGCCCGGAGGGAAACTGAAGCTTTCTTT,CASSLARRETEAFF,TRBJ1-1,.,TRBV7-2,.
TGTGCCATCAGTGGGGGCGGGACCTTGTGGGAGACCCAGTACTTC,CAISGGGTLWETQYF,TRBJ2-5,.,TRBV10-3,.
TGTGCCAGCAGTGAAGCGCCGGGCGGGGGCTACGAGCAGTACTTC,CASSEAPGGGYEQYF,TRBJ2-7,TRBD2,TRBV6-1,.
TGTGCCAGCTCAAAGCAAACAGGCCACTCTGGAAACACCATATATTTT,CASSKQTGHSGNTIYF,TRBJ1-3,.,TRBV18,.
TGTGCCAGCAGCCTACAGGGACAGGGGGCGAGTACCGGGGAGCTGTTTTTT,CASSLQGQGASTGELFF,TRBJ2-2,TRBD1,TRBV7-6,.
TGCGCCAGCAGCTTAGATCCGGGACAGCTTAATGAAAAACTGTTTTTT,CASSLDPGQLNEKLFF,TRBJ1-4,TRBD1,TRBV5-1,.
TGTGCCAGCAGCCAACGCGCAGGGGATTCCCCGAAGACCCAGTACTTC,CASSQRAGDSPKTQYF,TRBJ2-5,.,TRBV3-1/TRBV3-2,.
TGTGCCAGCAGCTCACAGGGGAACACTGAAGCTTTCTTT,CASSSQGNTEAFF,TRBJ1-1,.,TRBV7-9,once
TGTGCCAGCAGTCGCCGGACTAGTAATAGTGATACGCAGTATTTT,CASSRRTSNSDTQYF,TRBJ2-3,TRBD2,TRBV27,.
TGTGCCACCAGCATTTCGAGGACCTACAATGAGCAGTTCTTC,CATSISRTYNEQFF,TRBJ2-1,.,TRBV15,.
TGTGCCAGTAGGGTAACAGGGGCTGGGGATACGCAGTATTTT,CASRVTGAGDTQYF,TRBJ2-3,TRBD1,TRBV19,.
TGTGCCAGCAGTTTGACAGGGAACTACAATGAGCAGTTCTTC,CASSLTGNYNEQFF,TRBJ2-1,TRBD1,TRBV2,.
TGTGCCAGCAGTTCCTCCCGCGGTCCTCTTTATGGCTACACCTTC,CASSSSRGPLYGYTF,TRBJ1-2,.,TRBV2,.
TGTGCCAGCAGTGAAGCCCTAGACAGGGGTAACTATGGCTACACCTTC,CASSEALDRGNYGYTF,TRBJ1-2,TRBD1,TRBV6-1,once
TGTGCCACCGGCCCCCCGGAGACCCAGTACTTC,CATGPPETQYF,TRBJ2-5,.,TRBV24-1,.
TGTGCCAGCAGGGACAGACTAGCGGGGGGCTGGGATACGCAGTATTTT,CASRDRLAGGWDTQYF,TRBJ2-3,TRBD2,TRBV7-8,.
TGTGCCACCAGTGATCCCGGGACAGGCACCTACGAGCAGTACTTC,CATSDPGTGTYEQYF,TRBJ2-7,TRBD1,TRBV24-1,.
TGTGCCAGCCGACTAGCGGGGAACAATGAGCAGTTCTTC,CASRLAGNNEQFF,TRBJ2-1,TRBD2,TRBV7-8,once
TGTGCCAGCTCCCGCTGGGGGACAGGGGGCAATAATAATGAGCAGTTCTTC,CASSRWGTGGNNNEQFF,TRBJ2-1,TRBD1,TRBV18,.
TGTGCCAGCAGCAATACCGGGACAGGGAGTTCACCCCTCCACTTT,CASSNTGTGSSPLHF,TRBJ1-6,TRBD1,TRBV9,.
TGTGCCAGCAGCCCCTCGGTCTACAATGAGCAGTTCTTC,CASSPSVYNEQFF,TRBJ2-1,.,TRBV9,once
TGTGCCAGCACCCCAGGACAGGGCCTCAATCAGCCCCAGCATTTT,CASTPGQGLNQPQHF,TRBJ1-5,TRBD1,TRBV2,.
TGTGCCAGCAGCCAAGGACAGGGGCCCGTCTATGGCTACACCTTC,CASSQGQGPVYGYTF,TRBJ1-2,TRBD1,TRBV3-1/TRBV3-2,.
TGTGCCAGCAGGGGAGGCCTCAGCCGACCCCTCCACTTT,CASRGGLSRPLHF,TRBJ1-6,.,TRBV2,.
TGCGCCAGCAACGAGGGGGCGGCGGAGACCCAGTACTTC,CASNEGAAETQYF,TRBJ2-5,TRBD1,TRBV5-1,once
TGCGCCAGCAGCTTGGGACAGCCGTACAATGAGCAGTTCTTC,CASSLGQPYNEQFF,TRBJ2-1,.,TRBV5-1,.
TGTGCCATCAGGGCCGGGACTGACAATGAGCAGTTCTTC,CAIRAGTDNEQFF,TRBJ2-1,.,TRBV10-3,.
TGTGCCAGCAGTTTAAGGGGTGGAGGGGAGCTGTTTTTT,CASSLRGGGELFF,TRBJ2-2,.,TRBV12-3/TRBV12-4,.